This T cell receptor (beta chain) was identified during a study of blood T cell repertoires in COVID-19. Turning to the study itself: The analysed material was cDNA or gDNA that came from T cells, B-cell-depleted T cells, or PBMCs.

The assay was immunoSEQ multiplex PCR, and TCRdb's table has in-frame clones only and misses some. Found here are fewer than 150,000 clones, around four fifths of them singletons; the top ten hold about a tenth. With 5 bases removed from V and 4 bases from J, the gap between germline ends came to 8 bases. The germline V gene has CDR1 SNHLY and CDR2 FYNNEI. The CDR3 sequence is 12 residues long. To note about this clone: The same CDR3 also results from other DNA sequences found in this sample.

This chain joins TRBV2 and TRBJ2-5; D perhaps matches TRBD1 (5 bases). Sequenced: peripheral blood. This TCR derives from a man between 60 and 75 years old who had recovered from COVID-19. This CDR3 is CASSQGRETQYF. CDR3 DNA: TGTGCCAGCAGTCAGGGCAGAGAGACCCAGTACTTC.